The 6 T cell receptor beta chains reported below all come from one sample, sequenced in a study of CD8 T cells in ankylosing spondylitis. For these TCRs, the target antigens are not known. In TCRdb, the 5' RACE reads were re-called with MiXCR into one record per CDR3 protein. Of about 90,000 distinct CDR3 sequences listed, roughly 8.8% are singletons. Study findings and constraints: Typical of ankylosing spondylitis blood, it appeared, was a TCR beta motif of 7 or 8 highly homologous variants.

The sample taken for sequencing was blood, either unsorted or a sorted T cell fraction (not recorded which). These receptors all stem from a male donor with ankylosing spondylitis.

This clonotype occurred a few times. The rearrangement joins TRBV7-9 to TRBJ2-7; D possibly matches TRBD1 or TRBD2 (7 bases each). The germline V and J ends were trimmed by 4 bases and 4 bases, with 17 bases remaining between them. Germline V gene data show CDR1 as SEHNR and CDR2 as FQNEAQ (reference sequence). CDR3 length equals 15 residues. In DNA form, the CDR3 reads TGTGCCAGCAGCTCCCGGGACAGCGGGACGTACGAGCAGTACTTC. Protein product: CASSSRDSGTYEQYF.

The chain carries TRBV7-7 and TRBJ1-1; a possible D gene is TRBD1 (5 bases). This CDR3 is built from 16 residues. V was cut by 1 base and J by 1 base, with 13 bases left in between. Germline V lookup: CDR1 SSHAT, CDR2 FNYEAQ (reference sequence). CDR3 in DNA: TGTGCCAGCAGCTTAGGACAGCTAAAGCCGAACACTGAAGCTTTCTTT. The encoded protein is CASSLGQLKPNTEAFF.

This clonotype was observed at least ten times. This chain links TRBV5-6 with TRBJ2-1, with no clear D. Trimming stripped 0 bases from V and 0 bases from J, with 7 bases between. The germline V gene encodes CDR1 SGHDT and CDR2 YYEEEE. There are 15 residues in the CDR3. The CDR3 DNA reads as TGTGCCAGCAGCTTGGACACTAACTCCTACAATGAGCAGTTCTTC. As protein: CASSLDTNSYNEQFF.

The chain joins TRBV4-2 to TRBJ2-1, with a tentative D call TRBD2 (5 bases). The CDR3 totals 15 residues. Germline V gene sequence: CDR1 LGHNA, CDR2 YNFKEQ. Deletions cut 0 bases from V and 4 bases from J, with 10 bases between. CDR3 sequence (DNA): TGTGCCAGCAGCCAAGAAAGCGGAGATTACAATGAGCAGTTCTTC. Translation gives CASSQESGDYNEQFF.

This CDR3 is CASSLWTDTQYF. CDR3 nucleotide sequence: TGTGCCAGCAGCTTGTGGACAGATACGCAGTATTTT. This chain connects TRBV5-6 to TRBJ2-3; no definite D call. Trimming stripped 1 base from V and 3 bases from J, with 3 bases between. CDR1 and CDR2 from the germline V gene are SGHDT and YYEEEE. CDR3 length equals 12 residues.

This clonotype was picked up many times. The chain joins TRBV7-9 to TRBJ2-1, with TRBD2 as a possible D gene (6 bases). V lost 0 bases and J lost 10, with 7 bases in between. CDR1 and CDR2 (germline): SEHNR, FQNEAQ (reference sequence). The CDR3 consists of 12 residues. The CDR3 loop reads CASSLAGGEQFF. Here the CDR3 DNA reads TGTGCCAGCAGCTTAGCTGGAGGGGAGCAGTTCTTC.